Presented here are 32 T cell receptor beta chains from one specimen sequenced in a study of early T cells in non-severe SARS-CoV-2 infection. TCRdb passed the 5' RACE reads through MiXCR, listing each CDR3 protein once. The sample records more than 55,000 distinct CDR3 sequences, roughly an eighth being singletons. Sample: whole blood. The receptors were sampled from an adult who was a healthcare worker with PCR-confirmed SARS-CoV-2 infection or an uninfected control (not recorded which).

This clonotype was found a few times. The J gene is TRBJ2-5, the V gene TRBV29-1; weak D call: TRBD1 (6 bases). The CDR3 spans 12 residues. Per the germline V gene, CDR1 is SQVTM and CDR2 is ANQGSEA. Trimming stripped 6 bases from V and 2 bases from J, with 10 bases between. CDR3 sequence (DNA): TGCAGCGTCGGACAGCCACAAGAGACCCAGTACTTC. Translated: CSVGQPQETQYF.

This clonotype was counted only a few times. The rearrangement uses TRBV12-3 or TRBV12-4 and TRBJ2-5; D is perhaps TRBD1 or TRBD2 (6 bases each). CDR3 length: 14 amino acids. The V gene lost 5 bases and the J gene lost 1 base, with 11 bases spanning the gap. CDR3 sequence reads: CASSRGTSQETQYF. CDR3 bases: TGTGCCAGCAGTAGGGGGACTTCCCAAGAGACCCAGTACTTC.

This clonotype showed up just a few times. This chain joins TRBV5-1 and TRBJ1-6, with a weak D call TRBD1 (5 bases). Germline CDR1 reads SGHRS; CDR2 reads YFSETQ. CDR3 length: 15 residues. Trimming stripped 4 bases from V and 3 bases from J, with 11 bases between. The DNA for the CDR3 is TGCGCCAGCAGCCCTGTGGACAACTATAATTCACCCCTCCACTTT. Protein sequence: CASSPVDNYNSPLHF.

The rearrangement links TRBV20-1 to TRBJ2-2; D may be TRBD1 or TRBD2 (5 bases each). V lost 4 bases to trimming and J lost 8 bases, with 8 bases between them. Looked up from germline, CDR1 is DFQATT and CDR2 is SNEGSKA (reference sequence). The CDR3 runs 11 residues. The CDR3 here is CSATREGELFF. DNA of the CDR3: TGCAGTGCTACCAGGGAGGGGGAGCTGTTTTTT.

The V call is TRBV4-1, the J call TRBJ2-3; D is ambiguous. The CDR3 sequence is 15 residues long. Germline V gene sequence: CDR1 MGHRA, CDR2 YSYEKL. The ends were cut back, 0 bases at V and 1 base at J, with 8 bases in the middle. The CDR3 bases are TGCGCCAGCAGCCAAGATCTCCTCGGCACAGATACGCAGTATTTT. Translation: CASSQDLLGTDTQYF.

This clonotype was counted between two and nine times. This chain links TRBV6-5 with TRBJ1-6, with TRBD1 matching 7 bases. V shed 2 bases, J shed 4 bases, and the junction held 2 bases outside the gene matches. Germline CDR1 MNHEY, CDR2 SVGAGI. The CDR3 totals 15 residues. The CDR3 sequence: CASSYGGQYNSPLHF. As DNA, the CDR3 is TGTGCCAGCAGTTACGGGGGACAGTATAATTCACCCCTCCACTTT.

The sample holds a few counts of this clonotype. This chain joins TRBV15 and TRBJ2-2; the D gene is possibly TRBD1 (6 bases). Germline CDR1 and CDR2: LNHNV and YYDKDF (reference sequence). CDR3 size: 19 residues. The V gene lost 3 bases and the J gene lost 1 base, with 21 bases spanning the gap. The CDR3 sequence is CATSSGPGQPRRNTGELFF. The CDR3 DNA is TGTGCCACCAGCAGCGGCCCAGGACAGCCCAGGAGGAACACCGGGGAGCTGTTTTTT.

This clonotype was recorded many times. This CDR3 is CASSRKGGDGQPQHF. In DNA form, the CDR3 reads TGCGCCAGCAGCCGCAAGGGGGGAGATGGTCAGCCCCAGCATTTT. The V gene is TRBV5-1, the J gene TRBJ1-5; D perhaps matches TRBD1 (6 bases). This CDR3 contains 15 residues. Trimming took off 4 bases at V and 6 bases at J, with 17 bases between the two ends. The germline V gene has CDR1 SGHRS and CDR2 YFSETQ.

In this sample, this clonotype turned up many times. The gene calls are TRBV18 and TRBJ1-6, with 7 bases that match TRBD1. This CDR3 is built from 16 residues. Germline V gives CDR1 KGHSH, CDR2 LQKENI. V gave up 0 bases and J gave up 10 bases; unmatched junction bases: 9. CDR3 DNA sequence: TGTGCCAGCTCACCACCGGGGCTTACAGGGGACTCACCCCTCCACTTT. It codes for CASSPPGLTGDSPLHF.

In nucleotides, the CDR3 is TGTGCCTGGAACCGACAGGTGAGCACTGAAGCTTTCTTT. Amino acids: CAWNRQVSTEAFF. V usage is TRBV30 and J usage is TRBJ1-1; TRBD1 is a possible D gene (6 bases). The CDR3 extends over 13 amino acids. Trimming shortened V by 4 bases and J by 4 bases, and 13 bases separated the two germline ends. Germline CDR1 is GTSNPN and CDR2 is SVGIG (reference sequence).

Remarks on this clonotype: This may be a read error: a much more frequent sequence differs by one nucleotide. The chain recombines TRBV20-1 with TRBJ2-7; weak D call: TRBD1 (7 bases). CDR3 length: 14 amino acids. Per germline, CDR1 DFQATT and CDR2 SNEGSKA (reference sequence). V gave up 2 bases and J gave up 5 bases, with 16 bases separating them. CDR3 nucleotide sequence: TGCAGTGCTAGAAAAATGACAGGGACTCACGAGCAGTACTTC. Translated: CSARKMTGTHEQYF.

The chain combines TRBV20-1 with TRBJ2-7, with TRBD1 as a possible D gene (5 bases). The CDR3 contains 13 residues. The V gene's germline CDR1 is DFQATT and CDR2 SNEGSKA (reference sequence). The CDR3 spells CSVGRSDPYEQYF. The CDR3 DNA reads TGCAGCGTGGGGCGGTCGGACCCCTACGAGCAGTACTTC.

Many counts were recorded for this clonotype. Written as DNA, the CDR3 is TGTGCCAGCAGTTTAGGGGGATCGGGACAGCCCCAGCATTTT. Its translation is CASSLGGSGQPQHF. The chain carries TRBV12-3 or TRBV12-4 and TRBJ1-5, with D hard to call. V was cut by 1 base and J by 7 bases, with 11 bases left in between. The CDR3 runs to 14 residues.

This clonotype was recorded a few times. The genes are TRBV20-1 and TRBJ1-2, with D perhaps matching TRBD1 (6 bases). V lost 5 bases and J 6 bases, leaving 22 bases between the germline ends. CDR3 length equals 15 residues. Looked up from germline, CDR1 is DFQATT and CDR2 is SNEGSKA (reference sequence). For the CDR3, the DNA is TGCAGTGCTCTCCGGGACAAGCTTTTTTCAGATGGCTACACCTTC. This codes for CSALRDKLFSDGYTF.

This clonotype has more than one count but fewer than ten. This sequence joins TRBV20-1 and TRBJ1-5; tentatively, D is TRBD1 (5 bases). V dropped 3 bases and J dropped 0 bases, with 6 bases sitting between them. The CDR3 totals 13 residues. Germline V gene lookup returns CDR1 DFQATT and CDR2 SNEGSKA (reference sequence). CDR3: CSARGDSNQPQHF. The CDR3 bases are TGCAGTGCTAGGGGGGATAGCAATCAGCCCCAGCATTTT.

This clonotype has only a few counts. Sequence at one end of the junction differs from germline and may be a read error. The chain recombines TRBV7-9 with TRBJ1-1, with a possible D match to TRBD1 (6 bases). Germline V CDR1 and CDR2: SEHNR, FQNEAQ (reference sequence). The CDR3 is 12 residues long. The CDR3 is CASSTRQDEVFF. CDR3 DNA sequence: TGTGCCAGCAGCACCCGACAGGATGAAGTTTTCTTT.

The gene calls are TRBV11-2 and TRBJ2-1; TRBD2 agrees at 10 bases. Germline V gives CDR1 SGHAT, CDR2 FQNNGV. V dropped 1 base and J dropped 3; count of bases not matched to a gene: 3. The CDR3 length is 16 residues. The CDR3 protein is CASSLGAGGLYNEQFF. In DNA, the CDR3 is TGTGCCAGCAGCTTAGGAGCGGGAGGGCTCTACAATGAGCAGTTCTTC.

The chain couples TRBV11-2 to TRBJ2-1, with D perhaps TRBD2 (6 bases). Germline CDR1 is SGHAT and CDR2 is FQNNGV. Trimming pared 4 bases from V and 7 bases from J, leaving 17 bases between. CDR3 length equals 15 residues. CDR3 nucleotides: TGTGCCAGCAGCTCCCGACTGGTACGGGAGAATGAGCAGTTCTTC. Amino acid sequence: CASSSRLVRENEQFF.

This clonotype was observed at least ten times. The J gene is TRBJ2-7, the V gene TRBV20-1, with 10 bases matching TRBD1. Looked up from germline, CDR1 is DFQATT and CDR2 is SNEGSKA (reference sequence). The V segment lost 1 base and the J segment 8 bases; nucleotides outside the gene matches: 5. This CDR3 spans 13 amino acids. DNA for the CDR3: TGCAGTGCTAGAGGCCCGGGACAGGGGCAGCAGTACTTC. This encodes CSARGPGQGQQYF.

This clonotype was observed many times. The V gene is TRBV11-2, the J gene TRBJ2-7; D ambiguous. The V gene lost 1 base and the J gene lost 2 bases, with 15 bases spanning the gap. This CDR3 contains 16 residues. Germline V CDR1 and CDR2: SGHAT, FQNNGV. CDR3 protein: CASSLGLELRTYEQYF. DNA for the CDR3: TGTGCCAGCAGCTTAGGGCTTGAACTCCGAACCTACGAGCAGTACTTC.

This clonotype was counted many times. This chain connects TRBV20-1 to TRBJ1-3; no firm D call. The length of the CDR3 is 13 residues. Deletions cut 1 base from V and 0 bases from J, with 4 bases between. Germline values: CDR1 DFQATT, CDR2 SNEGSKA (reference sequence). The CDR3 DNA follows: TGCAGTGCTAGAGCAGCCTCTGGAAACACCATATATTTT. As protein: CSARAASGNTIYF.

This clonotype appeared many times. The chain couples TRBV20-1 to TRBJ1-1, with D unresolved. V was cut by 5 bases and J by 1 base, with 8 bases left in between. Germline lookup yields CDR1 DFQATT and CDR2 SNEGSKA (reference sequence). This CDR3 has 12 amino acids. The CDR3 spells CSARRGNTEAFF. The CDR3 nucleotides are TGCAGTGCTCGCCGGGGGAACACTGAAGCTTTCTTT.

At least ten counts were recorded for this clonotype. The chain uses TRBV29-1 and TRBJ1-5; TRBD1 might be the D (5 bases). Germline CDR1 is SQVTM and CDR2 is ANQGSEA. The CDR3 loop spans 13 amino acids. V dropped 6 bases and J dropped 4 bases, with 13 bases sitting between them. The chain's CDR3 is CSVAQGRNQPQHF. The CDR3 nucleotides read TGCAGCGTCGCTCAGGGTAGGAATCAGCCCCAGCATTTT.

This chain connects TRBV20-1 to TRBJ2-5; possible D gene TRBD1, 5 bases. CDR1 is DFQATT and CDR2 is SNEGSKA in the germline V gene (reference sequence). V was trimmed by 6 bases and J by 1 base, leaving 15 bases between them. This CDR3 region has 14 residues. CDR3 in DNA: TGCAGTGCCGCAACGACAGACATCCAAGAGACCCAGTACTTC. Amino acids: CSAATTDIQETQYF.

This clonotype was found a few times. The chain joins TRBV24-1 to TRBJ2-7; 8 bases are shared with TRBD2. The CDR3 is made up of 14 amino acids. V shed 4 bases, J shed 5 bases, and the junction held 6 bases outside the gene matches. CDR1 is KGHDR and CDR2 is SFDVKD in the germline V gene. The CDR3 nucleotides read TGTGCCACCAGTGAAGCGGGAGTCTACAACGAGCAGTACTTC. Its translation: CATSEAGVYNEQYF.

The V and J genes are TRBV27 and TRBJ1-2; D not certain. Germline-derived CDR1 and CDR2 are MNHEY and SMNVEV (reference sequence). V was clipped by 6 bases and J by 6 bases, with 20 bases between them. This CDR3 is 15 amino acids long. The CDR3 coding sequence is TGTGCCAGCAGCCCCCAAAGAGGGCGGGAGAATGGCTACACCTTC. Protein product: CASSPQRGRENGYTF.

In this sample, this clonotype turned up many times. V is TRBV24-1 and J is TRBJ2-1, with 7 bases matching TRBD1. With V trimmed by 5 bases and J by 2 bases, 8 bases remained unmatched. Germline V gene sequence: CDR1 KGHDR, CDR2 SFDVKD. The CDR3 covers 16 residues. The CDR3 DNA is TGTGCCACCAGTGCCACGAACAGGGGCCCCTACAATGAGCAGTTCTTC. Its protein product is CATSATNRGPYNEQFF.

This clonotype was detected ten times or more. The V call is TRBV7-2, the J call TRBJ2-3; tentatively, D is TRBD2 (6 bases). The length of the CDR3 is 16 residues. V was trimmed by 5 bases and J by 0 bases, leaving 15 bases between them. The germline V gene has CDR1 SGHTA and CDR2 FQGNSA. CDR3 in DNA: TGTGCCAGCAGCACCGGGACTGGCTCTAGCACAGATACGCAGTATTTT. The encoded protein is CASSTGTGSSTDTQYF.

DNA for the CDR3: TGTGCCAGTTCGGCGGGCGGGAGGGAGACAGATACGCAGTATTTT. Amino acid sequence: CASSAGGRETDTQYF. The chain employs TRBV6-1 and TRBJ2-3, with 9 bases matching TRBD2. The CDR3 extends over 15 amino acids. CDR1 and CDR2 (germline): MNHNS, SASEGT. With V trimmed by 9 bases and J by 3 bases, 10 bases remained unmatched.

As regards this clonotype: The junction departs from the called germline gene at one end, perhaps through a read error. V gene TRBV30 combines with J gene TRBJ2-2, with D unclear. CDR1 is GTSNPN, CDR2 SVGIG, per germline (reference sequence). CDR3 length equals 14 residues. The CDR3 protein is CARSRGVGTGELFF. The CDR3 DNA reads TGTGCCCGGAGTCGCGGAGTGGGCACCGGGGAGCTGTTTTTT.

The V call is TRBV29-1, the J call TRBJ2-3; 9 bases fit TRBD2. V lost 4 bases to trimming and J lost 5 bases; unmatched junction nucleotides: 7. This CDR3 contains 14 residues. The V gene's germline CDR1 is SQVTM and CDR2 ANQGSEA. The CDR3 DNA reads as TGCAGCGTTGGGGCTAGCGGGACTGGAGATACGCAGTATTTT. Translating it yields CSVGASGTGDTQYF.

This clonotype was seen many times. V gene TRBV12-3 or TRBV12-4 combines with J gene TRBJ1-2; 10 bases match TRBD1. The ends lost 5 bases at V and 8 bases at J; junction bases unmatched: 5. This CDR3 comprises 13 residues. In nucleotides, the CDR3 is TGTGCCAGCAGTGGGGGACAGGGGCTGGGCTACACCTTC. It is translated as CASSGGQGLGYTF.